This T cell receptor (beta chain) comes out of a study of shared clonotypes between healthy human individuals (dated by TCRdb to 2020 to 2021). Regarding the complete study: A couple of women and a few men aged 18 to 49 years were included in the cohort. Blood TCR repertoires of four to six healthy adults were deeply sequenced to estimate repertoire size and the extent of clonotype sharing between individuals. Different laboratories and diverse techniques were used to prepare libraries and sequence TCR repertoires, to increase sequencing depth and limit assay-specific biases. Between about 0.8 and 9 billion PBMCs per donor were obtained by leukapheresis. For each donor, CD4 naive and CD4 memory were each run on three plates, CD8 naive on two plates, and CD8 memory on one plate.

Comments on this clone: Its cognate antigen has yet to be identified. Base quality data are lacking; no much larger clone is found one base away.

Using the deep immunoSEQ assay, TCR CDR3 regions were amplified from genomic DNA by multiplex PCR. Extracted genomic DNA from each cell subset was distributed evenly across all wells of several immunoSEQ 96-well plates, and each plate was treated as a replicate. For sorted subsets, approximately 190 ng of genomic DNA, equivalent to around 30,000 T cell genomes, went into each replicate PCR. The purified libraries were quantified using a Qubit 3.0 fluorometer, sized with a Bioanalyzer 2100, and then quantified again using the KAPA Library Quantification kit. Every immunoSEQ 96-well plate was sequenced on a dedicated single-read 150-cycle Illumina NextSeq 550 flow cell. The source study handled its data this way. The immunoSEQ output contained only junctional sequences without quality scores, so filtering could not match that applied to full-length reads. To assign V/J genes and CDR3, sequences were annotated against IMGT germline references using PyIR, a Python wrapper for IgBLAST v1.9. Reads were filtered out if the reads had weak V/J assignments (E-value above 1e-6), no CDR3, stop codons, out-of-frame junctions, or ambiguous translated residues. V3J clonotypes were defined by identical inferred V gene, J gene, and CDR3 amino acid sequence. To compute the percentage overlap between repertoires, the number of shared unique clonotypes was divided by the size of the smaller repertoire. Richness of each repertoire was evaluated using RTK rarefaction, the Chao1 estimator, and Recon v2.1 estimates of unobserved clonotypes. For all TCRbeta clonotypes obtained by the gDNA method from a few donors, generation probabilities were computed with OLGA. What TCRdb holds here is the immuneACCESS table cut down to in-frame rearrangements. Part of the clones is not present; checked against another copy, under half of the missing clones reflect an unresolved V gene, and the others are unexplained. D and trimming come from the DNA, and the V and J calls and clone size come from that table. For this sample the table gives roughly 1 million clones, of which approximately 78% were detected only once. In total, the top ten clones hold 0.52% of the sample.

V and J are trimmed by 1 base and 5 bases, and the gene matches miss 5 bases of the junction. Spanning cysteine to phenylalanine, the CDR3 consists of 15 amino acids. Only the CDR3 DNA is retained, 45 bases long and in frame from the first base. The germline V gene sets CDR1 to SGHTA and CDR2 to FQGNSA. General study outcomes and caveats: About 5% of naive CD4, 3.5% of naive CD8, roughly 2.4% of memory CD4, and less than 0.45% of memory CD8 clonotypes were shared across four donors. Higher generation probabilities were observed for clonotypes shared by all four sorted-subset donors than for non-shared clonotypes. Larger estimated clonotype richness was generally found for naive subsets than for memory subsets. Sampling was restricted to blood, and TCR repertoires in tissue are likely to differ from TCR repertoires in blood. Because the study included a small number of donors, the genetic and exposure-history diversity represented was limited. Rarefaction of sorted-subset datasets indicated incomplete sequencing despite the large sequencing depth. Pairwise subsampling indicated that sequencing depth was expected to affect the degree of clonotype sharing among donors.

The donors were healthy, HIV-negative adults who had no recently reported acute infections or vaccinations. All donors were Caucasian adults living in Nashville, Tennessee, USA. CD4+ T cells were enriched by magnetic negative selection, after which naive cells were positively selected on CD45RA and the negative fraction was taken as the memory subset. Blood was collected by leukapheresis, and PBMCs were isolated by Ficoll-Histopaque density gradient centrifugation and then cryopreserved in liquid nitrogen vapor phase. Purity and quantity of every magnetically sorted T cell population were checked by analytical flow cytometry. Each sorted fraction had its genomic DNA isolated and then quantified by UV absorbance on a Nanodrop 2000c.

Sequencing was performed on memory CD4+ T cells from PBMCs. What the cell subset or site label conveys for this sample: CD45RA-negative fraction. This TCR was sampled from a man aged 18 to 29 in good health. Some clones in this sample may be carry-over from other donors' samples. This chain is built from TRBV7-2 and TRBJ2-7, with 10 central nucleotides matching TRBD1. The CDR3 sequence is CASSLVGTGVDEQYF. The DNA is TGTGCCAGCAGCTTAGTTGGGACAGGGGTCGACGAGCAGTACTTC.